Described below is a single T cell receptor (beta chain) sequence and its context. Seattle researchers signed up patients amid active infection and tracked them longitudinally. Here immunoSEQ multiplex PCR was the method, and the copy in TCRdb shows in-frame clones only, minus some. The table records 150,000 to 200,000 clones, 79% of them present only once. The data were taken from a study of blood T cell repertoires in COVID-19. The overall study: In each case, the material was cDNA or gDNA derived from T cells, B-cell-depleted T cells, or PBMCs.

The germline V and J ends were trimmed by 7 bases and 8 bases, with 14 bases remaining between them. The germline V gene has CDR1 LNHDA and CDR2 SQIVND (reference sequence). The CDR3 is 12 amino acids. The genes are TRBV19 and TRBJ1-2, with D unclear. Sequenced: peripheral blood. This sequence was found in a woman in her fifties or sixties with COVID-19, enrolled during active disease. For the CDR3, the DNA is TGTGCCAGTACCTCGACGGGGAGCGGCTACACCTTC. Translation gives CASTSTGSGYTF.